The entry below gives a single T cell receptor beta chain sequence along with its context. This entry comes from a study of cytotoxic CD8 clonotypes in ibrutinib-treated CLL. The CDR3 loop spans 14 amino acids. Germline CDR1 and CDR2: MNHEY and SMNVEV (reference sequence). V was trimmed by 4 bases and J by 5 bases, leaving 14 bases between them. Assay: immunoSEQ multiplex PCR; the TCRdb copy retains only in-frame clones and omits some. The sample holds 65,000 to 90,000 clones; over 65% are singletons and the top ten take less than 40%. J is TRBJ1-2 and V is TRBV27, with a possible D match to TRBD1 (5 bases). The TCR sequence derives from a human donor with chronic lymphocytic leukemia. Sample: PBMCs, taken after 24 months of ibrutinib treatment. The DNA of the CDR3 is TGTGCCAGCAGTTCGCTGGCTTGGGGGTATGGCTACACCTTC. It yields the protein CASSSLAWGYGYTF.